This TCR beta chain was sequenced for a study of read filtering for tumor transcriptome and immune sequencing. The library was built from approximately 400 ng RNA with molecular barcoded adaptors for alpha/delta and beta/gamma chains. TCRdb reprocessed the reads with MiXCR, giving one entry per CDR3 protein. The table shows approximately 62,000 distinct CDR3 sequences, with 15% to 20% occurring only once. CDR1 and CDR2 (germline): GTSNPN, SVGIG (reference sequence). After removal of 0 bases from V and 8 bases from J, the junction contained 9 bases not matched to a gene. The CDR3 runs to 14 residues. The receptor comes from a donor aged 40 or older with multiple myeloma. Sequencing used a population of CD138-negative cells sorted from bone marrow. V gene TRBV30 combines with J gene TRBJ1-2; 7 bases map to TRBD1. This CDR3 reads CAWSVLLGGQGYTF. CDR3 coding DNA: TGTGCCTGGAGTGTCCTGTTAGGGGGACAGGGCTACACCTTC.